The 19 T cell receptor beta chains in this list originate from one sample, sequenced in a study of cytomegalovirus exposure and HLA in healthy donors. Vbeta (60) and Jbeta (13) primers were used in the PCR. Sequencing was performed with immunoSEQ multiplex PCR; in TCRdb, only in-frame clones are kept and a portion is missing. The repertoire table contains some 140,000 clones. The sequenced material came from PBMCs. These receptors originate from a woman aged 40 to 50 in good health and CMV-seronegative.

This chain uses TRBV19 with TRBJ2-3; TRBD2 might be the D (6 bases). V was pared by 3 bases and J by 3 bases, with 10 bases between. This CDR3 is 14 amino acids long. The germline V gene encodes CDR1 LNHDA and CDR2 SQIVND (reference sequence). This chain's CDR3 is CASSIPGDTDTQYF. The CDR3 region has the DNA TGTGCCAGTAGTATCCCGGGGGATACAGATACGCAGTATTTT.

The chain carries TRBV6-6 and TRBJ2-3; 7 bases align to TRBD2. Germline V gives CDR1 MNHNY, CDR2 SVGAGI (reference sequence). The CDR3 runs to 16 residues. With V trimmed by 0 bases and J by 3 bases, 6 bases remained unmatched. Here the CDR3 reads CASSYSTGGSTDTQYF. The DNA for the CDR3 is TGTGCCAGCAGTTACTCGACCGGGGGGAGTACAGATACGCAGTATTTT.

This sequence joins TRBV4-2 and TRBJ1-2, with 7 bases identical to TRBD1. The germline V gene encodes CDR1 LGHNA and CDR2 YNFKEQ. The J segment lost 5 bases and the V segment lost 1 base, leaving 10 bases of the junction unmatched. The CDR3 consists of 16 residues. The CDR3 loop reads CASSQGQGGGTYGYTF. The CDR3 DNA reads as TGTGCCAGCAGCCAAGGACAGGGCGGAGGGACTTATGGCTACACCTTC.

The gene calls are TRBV7-9 and TRBJ1-4; no clear D. The CDR3 contains 18 residues. Trimming shortened V by 4 bases and J by 0 bases, and 18 bases separated the two germline ends. Germline V gene data show CDR1 as SEHNR and CDR2 as FQNEAQ (reference sequence). The CDR3 sequence is CASSSKLGRASTNEKLFF. CDR3 nucleotide sequence: TGTGCCAGCAGCTCCAAGTTGGGGAGGGCCTCAACTAATGAAAAACTGTTTTTT.

The genes are TRBV9 and TRBJ1-6; perhaps TRBD1 as D (5 bases). CDR1 and CDR2 from the germline V gene are SGDLS and YYNGEE. V gave up 1 base and J gave up 8 bases, with 13 bases separating them. The CDR3 is 15 residues long. The CDR3 loop is CASSVWPGEDSPLHF. DNA for the CDR3: TGTGCCAGCAGCGTATGGCCGGGGGAGGATTCACCCCTCCACTTT.

The chain has TRBV6-5 and TRBJ2-5; the D gene is possibly TRBD2 (6 bases). This CDR3 contains 14 residues. CDR1 MNHEY and CDR2 SVGAGI come from the germline V gene. Trimming left V 5 bases short and J 3 bases short, with 13 bases between. The DNA for the CDR3 is TGTGCCAGCAGTCCCCGCGGGACGGAAGAGACCCAGTACTTC. Its protein product is CASSPRGTEETQYF.

The chain is built from TRBV4-1 and TRBJ2-7, with a tentative D call TRBD2 (5 bases). CDR3 length: 15 amino acids. Germline V gives CDR1 MGHRA, CDR2 YSYEKL. V was shortened by 1 base and J by 2 bases, with 12 bases between the two germline ends. Here the CDR3 DNA reads TGCGCCAGCAGCCAAGTTGCTAGCCGCCCCTACGAGCAGTACGTC. Translation gives CASSQVASRPYEQYV.

The chain carries TRBV5-4 and TRBJ1-4; 9 nucleotides agree with TRBD1. The germline CDR1 and CDR2 sequences are SGHNT and YYREEE (reference sequence). V lost 4 bases, J lost 5 bases, and 6 bases stayed unmatched. The CDR3 sequence is 15 residues long. The CDR3 reads CASSPGGTGNEKLFF. The DNA of the CDR3 is TGTGCCAGCAGCCCAGGGGGGACAGGGAATGAAAAACTGTTTTTT.

The genes are TRBV9 and TRBJ1-1; D gene unclear. This CDR3 comprises 13 residues. CDR1 is SGDLS and CDR2 is YYNGEE in the germline V gene. V was trimmed by 0 bases and J by 2 bases, leaving 5 bases between them. In nucleotides, the CDR3 is TGTGCCAGCAGCGTAGAGCCAAACACTGAAGCTTTCTTT. The encoded protein is CASSVEPNTEAFF.

The chain carries TRBV5-1 and TRBJ1-2; D unresolved. Between the trimmed V and J ends, which lost 1 base and 9 bases, there was a span of 19 bases. Germline values: CDR1 SGHRS, CDR2 YFSETQ. There are 15 residues in the CDR3. In DNA form, the CDR3 reads TGCGCCAGCAGCTTGCCCACCTCACCAGAGCGAAGCTACACCTTC. Its protein product is CASSLPTSPERSYTF. Looking up the rest from reference TRBV5-1 and TRBJ1-2 gives the full variable domain: KAGVTQTPRYLIKTRGQQVTLSCSPISGHRSVSWYQQTPGQGLQFLFEYFSETQRNKGNFPGRFSGRQFSNSRSEMNVSTLELGDSALYLCASSLPTSPERSYTFGSGTRLTVV.

The gene calls are TRBV6-5 and TRBJ1-1; no clear D gene. CDR1 and CDR2 (germline): MNHEY, SVGAGI. The length of the CDR3 is 14 residues. V was clipped by 2 bases and J by 0 bases, with 7 bases between them. The CDR3 DNA reads TGTGCCAGCAGTTACGAGGCCATGAACACTGAAGCTTTCTTT. As protein: CASSYEAMNTEAFF.

The chain joins TRBV5-1 to TRBJ1-6; D is possibly TRBD1 (5 bases). The V end lost 5 bases, the J end lost 9 bases, and 15 bases lay between the germline ends. Germline V gene sequence: CDR1 SGHRS, CDR2 YFSETQ. This CDR3 is 14 amino acids long. CDR3 loop: CASRAGGSGSPLHF. CDR3 sequence (DNA): TGCGCCAGCAGGGCCGGGGGGTCGGGTTCACCCCTCCACTTT.

The chain combines TRBV5-1 with TRBJ2-2, with D perhaps matching TRBD2 (5 bases). This CDR3 comprises 14 residues. Trimming cost V 4 bases and J 5 bases, with 12 bases left between them. Germline assignment: CDR1 SGHRS and CDR2 YFSETQ. The CDR3: CASSRDVGTGELFF. CDR3 DNA: TGCGCCAGCAGCCGGGATGTGGGAACCGGGGAGCTGTTTTTT.

The chain has TRBV9 and TRBJ2-7; D is unclear. This CDR3 has 14 residues. Trimming removed 0 bases from V and 1 base from J, with 8 bases in between. Germline assignment: CDR1 SGDLS and CDR2 YYNGEE. DNA for the CDR3: TGTGCCAGCAGCGTAGGTGGCCGATCCTACGAGCAGTACTTC. This gives the protein CASSVGGRSYEQYF.

This chain links TRBV4-1 with TRBJ1-2, with 8 nucleotides matching TRBD1. This CDR3 has 15 residues. CDR1 is MGHRA and CDR2 is YSYEKL in the germline V gene. Trimming at V came to 2 bases and at J to 3 bases, leaving 5 bases not matched to a gene. CDR3: CASSQLGQGYYGYTF. The CDR3 DNA is TGCGCCAGCAGCCAACTAGGACAGGGCTACTATGGCTACACCTTC.

DNA of the CDR3: TGTGCCAGCAGGACTAGCTCCGCCGGGGAGCTGTTTTTT. Its translation: CASRTSSAGELFF. V gene TRBV6-5 combines with J gene TRBJ2-2, with 7 positions matching TRBD2. CDR1 MNHEY and CDR2 SVGAGI come from the germline V gene. This CDR3 is built from 13 residues. J gave up 6 bases and V 6 bases, and 4 bases lay outside the gene matches.

The chain joins TRBV21-1 to TRBJ2-7; the table names TRBD1, a call not compared with the DNA. TRBV21-1 is marked as a pseudogene. This CDR3 contains 16 residues. The CDR3 DNA reads as TGTGCCAGCAGCGGGCCCCGGGACAGGGGGCGATATGAGCAGTACGTC. This sequence encodes CASSGPRDRGRYEQYV.

The genes are TRBV19 and TRBJ1-5; D gene unclear. Germline V gene lookup returns CDR1 LNHDA and CDR2 SQIVND (reference sequence). The length of the CDR3 is 16 residues. V was cut by 6 bases and J by 0 bases, with 15 bases left in between. CDR3 loop: CASSERAVYSNQPQHF. DNA for the CDR3: TGTGCCAGTAGCGAGAGGGCAGTTTATAGCAATCAGCCCCAGCATTTT.

V gene TRBV10-3 combines with J gene TRBJ1-2; TRBD1 is a possible D gene (6 bases). This CDR3 contains 14 residues. The V end was cut by 8 bases, the J end by 5 bases, with 18 bases between. CDR1 is ENHRY, CDR2 SYGVKD, per germline. As DNA, the CDR3 is TGTGCCATCTCCGGGGGGCAGACGGATTATGGCTACACCTTC. Its protein product is CAISGGQTDYGYTF.